These T cell receptor beta chains were read from a single sample in a study of T-cell reconstitution after alpha-beta-depleted transplantation in children. TCRdb reprocessed the PCR reads with MiXCR, giving one entry per CDR3 protein. This sample has roughly 200,000 distinct CDR3 sequences, with roughly a tenth found just once. The material was PBMCs from the stem cell graft donor, obtained from the stem cell graft. These receptors were taken from a human donor who donated a stem cell graft to a child with acute lymphoblastic leukemia. The CDR3 runs from the conserved cysteine through the conserved F or W. The D gene is left open where the match is weak. A clone size is listed for some rows: how often the clone was seen (once, few, many), or a class if it is expanded.

TRBJ2-7 | TRBV7-8 | many | . | TGTGCCAGCAGCTTAGCGCCCCTTTACGAGCAGTACTTC | CASSLAPLYEQYF
TRBJ1-5 | TRBV15 | many | . | TGTGCCACCAGCAAAAGGGGGGCCGGGGAGCCCCAGCATTTT | CATSKRGAGEPQHF
TRBJ1-1 | TRBV29-1 | few | . | TGCAGCGTACTGTTCGTGAGTGCCACTGAAGCTTTCTTT | CSVLFVSATEAFF
TRBJ2-3 | TRBV4-2 | many | . | TGTGCCAGCAGCCAAAATCTAGAAGATACGCAGTATTTT | CASSQNLEDTQYF
TRBJ1-1 | TRBV12-3/TRBV12-4 | many | . | TGTGCCAGCAGCCTCTCCGGACAGAACACTGAAGCTTTCTTT | CASSLSGQNTEAFF
TRBJ2-3 | TRBV28 | few | TRBD2 | TGTGCCATTTCAACTAGCGGGGGGGCCCCTAGCACAGATACGCAGTATTTT | CAISTSGGAPSTDTQYF
TRBJ1-1 | TRBV4-2 | many | TRBD1 | TGTGCCAGCAGCCAATCGACAGGGAAGAACACTGAAGCTTTCTTT | CASSQSTGKNTEAFF
TRBJ1-1 | TRBV12-3/TRBV12-4 | few | . | TGTGCCAGCAGGGCCATCCCTAACACTGAAGCTTTCTTT | CASRAIPNTEAFF
TRBJ1-4 | TRBV7-2 | many | . | TGTGCCAGCAGCCCCCGGCCGGATAATGAAAAACTGTTTTTT | CASSPRPDNEKLFF
TRBJ2-5 | TRBV12-3/TRBV12-4 | few | . | TGTGCCAGCAGTAACAGGGGAGGGGAGACCCAGTACTTC | CASSNRGGETQYF
TRBJ1-2 | TRBV10-3 | many | . | TGTGCCATCAGTACCCAGGGAGAGCCCTATGGCTACACCTTC | CAISTQGEPYGYTF
TRBJ1-2 | TRBV7-2 | many | . | TGTGCCAGCAGCTTAGGGGGGACTAACTATGGCTACACCTTC | CASSLGGTNYGYTF
TRBJ1-1 | TRBV6-2/TRBV6-3 | . | . | TGTGCCTCGGCGGGAACTATGAACACTGAAGCTTTCTTT | CASAGTMNTEAFF
TRBJ1-1 | TRBV6-5 | . | . | TGTGCCAGCTGTAACACAGCCTCGGGGACTGAAGCTTTCTTT | CASCNTASGTEAFF
TRBJ2-7 | TRBV11-3 | . | . | TGTGCCAGCAGCTTAGAGGCCCAGGGGAGCGAGCAGTACTTC | CASSLEAQGSEQYF